The rows below give T cell receptor beta chains drawn from one sample of a study of T cells after yellow fever vaccination. TCRdb processed the 5' RACE reads anew with MiXCR; each CDR3 protein has one entry. Of just under 600,000 distinct CDR3 sequences listed, approximately 13% were seen once; the top ten hold around an eighth. The sequencing used PBMCs, collected on the day of the yellow fever booster vaccination. These receptors were collected from a man younger than 45 who received the YFV17D yellow fever vaccine. Each CDR3 is given with its conserved first and last residue. D genes are given only for firm matches. Where a row states a size, it is once, few, many or the class of an expanded clone; other rows omit it.

V gene | clone size | CDR3 length | D gene | CDR3 protein
TRBV7-8 | few | 17 | TRBD2 | CASSWTRLAGRTDTQYF
TRBV7-9 | . | 15 | TRBD2 | CASSSGLAESNEQFF
TRBV5-1 | . | 14 | . | CASSLAEGVYEQYF
TRBV20-1 | few | 13 | TRBD2 | CSALAGGGETQYF
TRBV5-1 | few | 15 | TRBD1 | CASSVDRVDGNEQFF
TRBV9 | many | 14 | . | CASSARDGSYEQYF
TRBV11-2 | . | 14 | TRBD2 | CASSTGLAGSGEFF
TRBV9 | few | 16 | TRBD2 | CASSVLAGLDRETQYF
TRBV24-1 | . | 17 | . | CATSAGLEGPWLDPQYF
TRBV5-6 | . | 14 | TRBD1 | CASSLTGTDEKLFF
TRBV20-1 | few | 15 | TRBD1 | CSARDRQGRGEKLFF
TRBV5-1 | many | 16 | . | CASSLEFPRGFTEAFF
TRBV28 | . | 15 | TRBD2 | CASNEAGQNTGELFF
TRBV7-6 | few | 18 | TRBD2 | CASSLVHEVAGDFGELFF
TRBV5-1 | . | 15 | . | CASSNRVSSYNEQFF
TRBV7-3 | few | 15 | . | CASSLAGARGYEQYF
TRBV27 | . | 18 | TRBD1 | CASSLRDRGPQGYNEQFF
TRBV28 | . | 13 | . | CASSLLAIGEQYF
TRBV3-1 | . | 15 | . | CASSLPLWYQETQYF
TRBV20-1 | . | 13 | TRBD1 | CSARTGATYEQYF
TRBV7-6 | many | 15 | . | CASSWISPGTDTQYF
TRBV7-3 | . | 14 | . | CASSLAPKNSPLHF
TRBV5-1 | few | 15 | . | CASSLEDAGLNEQFF
TRBV27 | . | 16 | TRBD2 | CASSPHRLAAPNEQFF
TRBV5-4 | many | 14 | . | CASSLSGAMNEQFF
TRBV20-1 | few | 15 | TRBD2 | CSARRGGRITGELFF
TRBV27 | . | 16 | TRBD2 | CASSLKTSGITGELFF
TRBV20-1 | . | 17 | TRBD2 | CSAYTSGATSSTDTQYF
TRBV10-3 | . | 15 | . | CAISESPTGNQPQHF
TRBV7-9 | many | 12 | . | CASSLGGDEQYF
TRBV7-2 | few | 15 | . | CASSLGGTNYNEQFF
TRBV7-9 | medium-sized | 14 | TRBD1 | CASARDRGADTQYF
TRBV5-1 | . | 14 | . | CASNLEAGNDGYTF
TRBV5-1 | many | 13 | . | CASSPGGRDEQYF
TRBV29-1 | few | 12 | . | CSVERGDEKLFF
TRBV7-9 | . | 17 | . | CASSLGVPTTTKNIQYF
TRBV4-2 | . | 17 | . | CASSQAVVAASYNEQFF
TRBV28 | . | 17 | TRBD2 | CASSPGLALANTGELFF
TRBV7-6 | few | 16 | TRBD1 | CASSLSAPGQGSGYTF
TRBV12-3/TRBV12-4 | few | 14 | . | CASTFGRAKNIQYF
TRBV15 | . | 14 | . | CATSGTTVGETQYF